This T cell receptor beta chain was captured by sequencing in a study of blood T cell repertoires in COVID-19 (dated by TCRdb to 2018 to 2020). As for the study more broadly: Samples from collaborators originated in the United States, Italy and Spain and spanned both the acute and convalescent phases of COVID-19. The prospective study material was composed of cDNA or gDNA derived from T cells, B-cell-depleted T cells, or PBMCs. Subjects who had been exposed to COVID-19, were actively infected with it, or had recovered from it provided the deeply sampled blood TCRbeta repertoires that made up the dataset. The repertoires were made available in a free public database intended to serve as a resource for research on the immune response to SARS-CoV-2. The samples were drawn from the first 160 participants of the ongoing ImmuneRACE study and from some 1,300 subjects provided by 6 global collaborators. Nearly every sample came with metadata listing a de-identified subject ID, COVID-19 status, age in years and sex. Where available, HLA class I and class II types were obtained from metadata supplied by the sample provider rather than from assay-based typing. Results and caveats for the whole study, not just this receptor: How much clinical and demographic metadata was included differed by source and by participant, and the metadata was provided uncurated.

Looking up the germline V gene (reference sequence) yields CDR1 LGHDT and CDR2 YNNKEL. A distance of 14 bases separates the germline ends of V and J, which lose 5 bases and 9 bases respectively. The CDR3 runs 13 residues from the cysteine to the phenylalanine. The only DNA kept is the CDR3, 39 bases in frame from the first base. TCRbeta CDR3 regions were amplified from genomic DNA by means of the immunoSEQ Assay, a bias-controlled multiplex PCR. The original methods were these. The number of nucleated cells in each sample was estimated from the amplification of reference gene primers within the assay. To quantify the absolute abundance of each unique TCRbeta CDR3 rearrangement, sequence reads were collapsed and filtered. For each sample, productive Simpson clonality was calculated by taking the square root of Simpson's diversity index across productive rearrangements. TCRdb's version of the immuneACCESS table is confined to in-frame rearrangements and falls short of the full clone set. An unresolved V gene accounts for under half of the shortfall where checked; the remainder is of unknown origin. For V, J and clone size, that table is used; D and trimming come from the DNA. A total of tens of thousands of clones appear in this sample, approximately 88% of them only once. The ten largest clones capture about 60% of the sample.

Notes on this clone: Its target antigen remains unknown. No base quality values were provided; no much bigger clone lies one nucleotide off.

The collaborating institutions used their own protocols to collect whole blood in K2EDTA tubes. For TCRbeta analysis, collaborators shipped samples in one of three forms: frozen whole blood, isolated PBMCs, or DNA extracted from either of those sample types. The V and J segments used are TRBV3-1 (or the pseudogene TRBV3-2) and TRBJ2-1; the D gene is possibly TRBD2, with 6 bases matching. Sample: peripheral blood. The TCR sequence derives from a man in his 70s with acute or convalescent COVID-19. The CDR3 protein: CASSSLRGGEQFF. The nucleotide sequence reads as follows: TGTGCCAGCAGCAGCCTCCGGGGAGGTGAGCAGTTCTTC.